This entry lists 7 T cell receptor beta chains sequenced from one sample in a study of shared clonotypes between healthy human individuals. TCRdb's table, derived via immunoSEQ multiplex PCR, lists solely in-frame clones and lacks some. This repertoire shows more than 1 million clones, about 84% found once; its top ten account for 0.5% to 0.6%. The sequenced sample was memory CD4+ T cells from PBMCs. Subset: CD45RA-negative fraction. Every receptor here comes from a man younger than 35 in good health. Some clones in this sample may be carry-over from other donors' samples.

This rearrangement joins TRBV5-1 to TRBJ2-1, with 8 bases that match TRBD1. Germline CDR1 and CDR2: SGHRS and YFSETQ. The junction had 7 bases not matched to a gene; V was cut back by 5 bases and J by 12 bases. This CDR3 comprises 12 residues. CDR3 sequence (DNA): TGCGCCAGCAGGCCTACAGGGGGTCGGCAGTTCTTC. It is translated as CASRPTGGRQFF.

This clone was detected only once. J is TRBJ2-5 and V is TRBV6-1, with 7 positions matching TRBD1. Germline values: CDR1 MNHNS, CDR2 SASEGT. CDR3 length equals 13 residues. V was clipped by 1 base and J by 7 bases; unmatched bases: 3. The CDR3 loop reads CASSEGGGGTQYF. The CDR3 DNA sequence: TGTGCCAGCAGTGAAGGAGGGGGCGGGACCCAGTACTTC.

For this clone: The sample holds other DNA sequences that translate to the same CDR3. The gene calls are TRBV29-1 and TRBJ1-1, with TRBD1 matching over 7 bases. CDR3 length: 14 residues. Germline V CDR1 and CDR2: SQVTM, ANQGSEA. V trimming: 6 bases; J trimming: 8 bases; junction bases outside the gene matches: 15. CDR3 coding DNA: TGCAGCGTAGCAAACCGGGACAGCTTTTTAGAAGCTTTCTTT. As protein: CSVANRDSFLEAFF.

This chain joins TRBV7-9 and TRBJ2-3; maybe TRBD2 (7 bases). Germline V gene sequence: CDR1 SEHNR, CDR2 FQNEAQ (reference sequence). This CDR3 has 14 amino acids. Trimming took off 1 base at V and 4 bases at J, with 9 bases between the two ends. The CDR3 DNA follows: TGTGCCAGCAGCTTAGGAGGGGGGGCAGATACGCAGTATTTT. Translation gives CASSLGGGADTQYF. Full variable domain (remainder filled in from reference TRBV7-9 and TRBJ2-3): DTGVSQNPRHKITKRGQNVTFRCDPISEHNRLYWYRQTLGQGPEFLTYFQNEAQLEKSRLLSDRFSAERPKGSFSTLEIQRTEQGDSAMYLCASSLGGGADTQYFGPGTRLTVL.

This clone came up a few times. The gene calls are TRBV11-1 and TRBJ1-1, with D perhaps TRBD1 (6 bases). The germline V gene has CDR1 SGHAT and CDR2 FQDESV (reference sequence). V was pared by 5 bases and J by 6 bases, with 13 bases between. The CDR3 consists of 13 residues. This CDR3 is CASSQQGWPEAFF. Written as DNA, the CDR3 is TGTGCCAGCAGCCAACAGGGTTGGCCTGAAGCTTTCTTT.

The gene calls are TRBV14 and TRBJ2-7, with D tentatively TRBD1 or TRBD2 (5 bases each). CDR3 length: 15 residues. V was shortened by 5 bases and J by 1 base, with 15 bases between the two germline ends. Looked up from germline, CDR1 is SGHDN and CDR2 is FVKESK. CDR3 protein: CASSNVAGASYEQYF. The CDR3 nucleotides are TGTGCCAGCAGCAATGTCGCCGGGGCGTCCTACGAGCAGTACTTC.

This chain connects TRBV28 to TRBJ2-5, with D possibly being TRBD1 (6 bases). This CDR3 comprises 13 residues. The V gene lost 5 bases and the J gene lost 5 bases, with 12 bases spanning the gap. Per the germline V gene, CDR1 is MDHEN and CDR2 is SYDVKM. CDR3 nucleotide sequence: TGTGCCAGCAGTCCTTTCCAGGGGGAGACCCAGTACTTC. The encoded protein is CASSPFQGETQYF.